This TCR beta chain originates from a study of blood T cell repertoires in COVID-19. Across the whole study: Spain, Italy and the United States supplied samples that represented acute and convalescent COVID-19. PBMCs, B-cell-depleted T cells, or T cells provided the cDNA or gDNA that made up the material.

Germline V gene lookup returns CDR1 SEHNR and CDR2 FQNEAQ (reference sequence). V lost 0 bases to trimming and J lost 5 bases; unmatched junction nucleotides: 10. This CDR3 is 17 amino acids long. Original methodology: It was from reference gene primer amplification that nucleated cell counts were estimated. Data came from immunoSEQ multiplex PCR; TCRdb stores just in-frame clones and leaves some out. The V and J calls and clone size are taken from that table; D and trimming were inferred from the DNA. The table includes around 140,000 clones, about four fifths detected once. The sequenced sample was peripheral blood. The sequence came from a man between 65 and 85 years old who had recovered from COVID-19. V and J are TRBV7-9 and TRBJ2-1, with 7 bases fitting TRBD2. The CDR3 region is CASSLATGGSVNNEQFF. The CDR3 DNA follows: TGTGCCAGCAGCTTAGCTACTGGCGGGAGTGTCAACAATGAGCAGTTCTTC.